The clone carrying this T cell receptor beta chain has a single count. The sample belongs to a study of control samples from healthy donors and cancer patients. Sequenced by immunoSEQ multiplex PCR; TCRdb stores in-frame clones only, minus some. Seen here are roughly 20,000 clones, about four fifths observed once, and the top ten hold around 26%. This CDR3 contains 12 residues. CDR1 and CDR2 (germline): SGHRS, YFSETQ. Trimming removed 2 bases from V and 0 bases from J, with 1 base in between. J is TRBJ2-3 and V is TRBV5-1, with D uncertain. This TCR came from a man at least 80 years old with head and neck cancer. The sequencing input was PBMCs. CDR3 DNA sequence: TGCGCCAGCAGCTTCAGCACAGATACGCAGTATTTT. Translated: CASSFSTDTQYF.